Detailed here is one T cell receptor beta chain. The antigen is undetermined. The entry originates in a study of CD8 T cells in ankylosing spondylitis. The CDR3 totals 13 residues. From germline, CDR1 is SGDLS and CDR2 YYNGEE. Trimming stripped 0 bases from V and 4 bases from J, with 5 bases between. One entry per CDR3 protein, called by TCRdb with MiXCR from the 5' RACE reads. There are hundreds of thousands of distinct CDR3 sequences in the sample; 26% occur only once, and 0.89% lies in the top ten. Overall study findings and caveats: A motif of under ten highly homologous TCR beta variants was seen as apparently characteristic of ankylosing spondylitis blood.

This clonotype originated in a male donor with ankylosing spondylitis. Sequencing used blood, either unsorted or a sorted T cell fraction (not recorded which). The V and J genes are TRBV9 and TRBJ2-1; D is unresolved. CDR3 coding DNA: TGTGCCAGCAGCGTAGCCGTGTACAATGAGCAGTTCTTC. Its translation is CASSVAVYNEQFF.